A single sample is the source of the 17 T cell receptor beta chains below, sequenced in a study of blood T cells in healthy people across ages. A sample-barcoded 5' primer and a J-beta primer mix were used in a second PCR of roughly 6 to 11 cycles. TCRdb reprocessed the 5' RACE reads with MiXCR, giving one entry per CDR3 protein. The repertoire holds about 1.7 million distinct CDR3 sequences, 28% seen once, with 7.7% in the top ten. The sequencing input was blood. Source of these receptors: a woman in her twenties or thirties in good health.

V and J are TRBV5-5 and TRBJ2-2; TRBD2 agrees at 10 bases. J gave up 5 bases and V 2 bases, and 9 bases lay outside the gene matches. This CDR3 is 17 amino acids long. The V gene's germline CDR1 is SGHKS and CDR2 YYEKEE (reference sequence). The CDR3 DNA is TGTGCCAGCAGCTTAGACCCAGCGGGAGGGGGAACCGGGGAGCTGTTTTTT. This gives the protein CASSLDPAGGGTGELFF.

As regards this clonotype: This may arise from a read error, as a much more abundant clone is one base away. The chain joins TRBV10-3 to TRBJ2-7, with TRBD1 as a possible D gene (6 bases). The CDR3 covers 14 residues. Germline CDR1 reads ENHRY; CDR2 reads SYGVKD. Trimming removed 2 bases from V and 2 bases from J, with 10 bases in between. The CDR3 nucleotides are TGTGCCATCAGTGAGGTCACAGGGACCTACGAGCAGTACTTC. It is translated as CAISEVTGTYEQYF.

This clonotype was seen repeatedly, ten times or more. This sequence joins TRBV7-2 and TRBJ2-7; weak D call: TRBD1 (5 bases). Germline V CDR1 and CDR2: SGHTA, FQGNSA. This CDR3 contains 14 residues. V gave up 5 bases and J gave up 6 bases, with 17 bases separating them. DNA of the CDR3: TGTGCCAGCAGCCCTCCGCCAGGGTTACGCGAGCAGTACTTC. Translated, it gives CASSPPPGLREQYF. Using reference TRBV7-2 and TRBJ2-7 for the parts outside the CDR3, the full variable domain is GAGVSQSPSNKVTEKGKDVELRCDPISGHTALYWYRQSLGQGLEFLIYFQGNSAPDKSGLPSDRFSAERTGGSVSTLTIQRTQQEDSAVYLCASSPPPGLREQYFGPGTRLTVT.

There are a few counts of this clonotype. V usage is TRBV5-1 and J usage is TRBJ2-3, with D perhaps TRBD2 (5 bases). CDR1 is SGHRS, CDR2 YFSETQ, per germline. Trimming took 3 bases from V and 0 from J, leaving 14 bases between them. The CDR3 spans 16 residues. The chain's CDR3 is CASSSGSGLSTDTQYF. In nucleotides, the CDR3 is TGCGCCAGCAGCTCGGGGTCAGGTCTTAGCACAGATACGCAGTATTTT.

This clonotype was recorded many times. The V call is TRBV29-1, the J call TRBJ2-5; TRBD1 is a possible D gene (5 bases). The J call may be mistaken, given a closer DNA end match to TRBJ2-7. In germline, CDR1 is SQVTM, CDR2 ANQGSEA. The CDR3 spans 13 residues. CDR3 sequence reads: CSVKPPQAHEQYF. In DNA form, the CDR3 reads TGCAGCGTTAAACCCCCACAGGCCCACGAGCAGTACTTC.

With regard to this clonotype: A much larger clone differs by one base, so this may be a read error. The rearrangement uses TRBV15 and TRBJ2-4; 10 positions agree with TRBD2. The V and J ends lost 2 bases and 13 bases, in that order; junction bases with no gene match: 20. In germline, CDR1 is LNHNV, CDR2 YYDKDF (reference sequence). The CDR3 length is 18 residues. The CDR3 spells CATSRPRTRSGGAGEQYF. For the CDR3, the DNA is TGTGCCACCAGCAGACCCCGTACTAGGAGCGGGGGGGCTGGGGAGCAGTACTTC.

The V gene is TRBV27, the J gene TRBJ1-1; no clear D gene. The CDR3 is 14 amino acids. Germline-derived CDR1 and CDR2 are MNHEY and SMNVEV (reference sequence). V was clipped by 8 bases and J by 2 bases, with 15 bases between them. The CDR3, as DNA: TGTGCCAGCCGTAGTAGCCGGGATAACACTGAAGCTTTCTTT. Translating gives CASRSSRDNTEAFF.

The J gene is TRBJ2-1, the V gene TRBV20-1; 14 bases match TRBD2. Germline V CDR1 and CDR2: DFQATT, SNEGSKA (reference sequence). With V trimmed by 6 bases and J by 4 bases, 5 bases remained unmatched. The CDR3 runs 15 residues. For the CDR3, the DNA is TGCAGTGCCGGGGGACTAGCGGGAGATTACAATGAGCAGTTCTTC. Translated, it gives CSAGGLAGDYNEQFF.

In the case of this clonotype: The junction shows a germline mismatch at one end, possibly a read error. The V and J genes are TRBV4-1 and TRBJ1-2, with 7 bases matching TRBD1. The CDR3 runs 14 residues. Germline V gene lookup returns CDR1 MGHRA and CDR2 YSYEKL. This CDR3 is CASGQPTGDGGYTF. DNA for the CDR3: TGCGCCAGCGGCCAGCCTACAGGGGACGGTGGCTACACCTTC.

Many counts were recorded for this clonotype. The chain is built from TRBV6-6 and TRBJ1-6, with 8 bases identical to TRBD1. Losses at the gene ends were 6 bases for V and 11 bases for J; bases not matched to a gene: 9. Germline V gives CDR1 MNHNY, CDR2 SVGAGI (reference sequence). The CDR3 covers 14 residues. The CDR3 protein is CASSHGQGLTPLHF. The CDR3 region has the DNA TGTGCCAGCAGCCACGGACAGGGCTTGACACCCCTCCACTTT.

This clonotype was recorded at least ten times. The CDR3 nucleotides are TGTGCCAGCAGCCAAGAGGGGGGCAGGTTGGAGTTCTTC. It codes for CASSQEGGRLEFF. The V gene is TRBV3-1, the J gene TRBJ2-1; the D call may be TRBD1 or TRBD2 (6 bases each). CDR1 is LGHDT and CDR2 is YNNKEL in the germline V gene (reference sequence). V was shortened by 0 bases and J by 14 bases, with 14 bases between the two germline ends. The CDR3 length is 13 residues.

J is TRBJ2-4 and V is TRBV5-1; D is ambiguous. With the DNA end fitting TRBJ2-7 better, the J assignment may be wrong. The CDR3 is 14 residues long. Germline CDR1 reads SGHRS; CDR2 reads YFSETQ. CDR3: CASSRTPNLCEQYF. The CDR3, as DNA: TGCGCCAGCAGCAGGACCCCGAACCTCTGCGAGCAGTACTTC.

A few counts support this clonotype. J is TRBJ2-3 and V is TRBV9; D not resolved. Trimming pared 0 bases from V and 5 bases from J, leaving 7 bases between. From germline, CDR1 is SGDLS and CDR2 YYNGEE. The length of the CDR3 is 13 residues. CDR3 loop: CASSVVEKDTQYF. The DNA of the CDR3 is TGTGCCAGCAGCGTAGTGGAGAAAGATACGCAGTATTTT.

This clonotype has a handful of counts. CDR3 coding DNA: TGTGCCAGCAGCCGGACGGCAGCCTACGAGCAGTACTTC. Translating gives CASSRTAAYEQYF. This sequence joins TRBV14 and TRBJ2-7; D is unclear. V gave up 4 bases and J gave up 2 bases, with 9 bases separating them. The CDR3 spans 13 residues. Germline V gives CDR1 SGHDN, CDR2 FVKESK.

This clonotype was seen ten or more times. CDR3 residues: CASSSPGQGAHEQYF. Written as DNA, the CDR3 is TGTGCCAGCAGCTCGCCCGGACAGGGGGCGCACGAGCAGTACTTC. V and J are TRBV7-9 and TRBJ2-7; TRBD1 agrees at 11 bases. Trimming cost V 4 bases and J 5 bases; bases outside gene matches: 7. Looked up from germline, CDR1 is SEHNR and CDR2 is FQNEAQ (reference sequence). CDR3 size: 15 residues.

At least ten counts were recorded for this clonotype. The chain uses TRBV10-1 and TRBJ2-7; 8 bases agree with TRBD2. The V and J ends lost 6 bases and 5 bases, in that order; junction bases with no gene match: 6. CDR3 length: 13 amino acids. Per the germline V gene, CDR1 is WNHNN and CDR2 is SYGVQD (reference sequence). CDR3 amino acids: CASSREGLNEQYF. The CDR3 region has the DNA TGCGCCAGCAGCCGGGAGGGCCTCAACGAGCAGTACTTC.

CDR3 coding DNA: TGTGCCAGCAGCCACCGGGACAGGTTAATCTACACCTTC. Protein product: CASSHRDRLIYTF. V and J are TRBV27 and TRBJ1-2; TRBD1 matches at 8 bases. Germline V gene data show CDR1 as MNHEY and CDR2 as SMNVEV (reference sequence). This CDR3 comprises 13 residues. J was trimmed by 10 bases and V by 6 bases; bases with no gene match: 10.